The next 3 T cell receptor beta chains were all read from a single sample in a study of cytomegalovirus exposure and HLA in healthy donors. The PCR ran on 60 Vbeta and 13 Jbeta primers. Sequenced by immunoSEQ multiplex PCR; TCRdb stores in-frame clones only, minus some. The sample consists of 150,000 to 200,000 clones, about 80% of them appearing once. Sample: PBMCs. These receptors all come from a woman aged 45 to 65 in good health and CMV-seronegative.

In DNA form, the CDR3 reads TGTGCCAGCAGCGTAGGAAGGGGGTTCAATCAGCCCCAGCATTTT. This translates into CASSVGRGFNQPQHF. The chain carries TRBV9 and TRBJ1-5; D is possibly TRBD1 (6 bases). Looked up from germline, CDR1 is SGDLS and CDR2 is YYNGEE. This CDR3 is built from 15 residues. V was pared by 0 bases and J by 3 bases, with 10 bases between.

The V and J genes are TRBV9 and TRBJ2-5, with unresolved D. Germline values: CDR1 SGDLS, CDR2 YYNGEE. The ends were cut back, 4 bases at V and 0 bases at J, with 13 bases in the middle. CDR3 length equals 15 residues. This chain's CDR3 is CASSRSIQNQETQYF. CDR3 nucleotides: TGTGCCAGCAGCCGATCGATACAGAACCAAGAGACCCAGTACTTC.

This clone was observed a single time. V and J are TRBV5-1 and TRBJ1-2; 7 positions match TRBD1. The CDR3 totals 16 residues. J was trimmed by 0 bases and V by 0 bases; bases with no gene match: 5. Germline V lookup: CDR1 SGHRS, CDR2 YFSETQ. The CDR3 coding sequence is TGCGCCAGCAGCTTGGGGGGGACAGCTACTAACTATGGCTACACCTTC. Encoded protein: CASSLGGTATNYGYTF.